The 28 T cell receptor beta chains below all came from one sample that was sequenced in a study of shared clonotypes between healthy human individuals. Method: immunoSEQ multiplex PCR; TCRdb's copy keeps in-frame clones and lacks some. Here the sample spans about 470,000 clones, around 75% being singletons. The sequenced sample was PBMCs. These receptors all stem from a middle-aged woman in good health. Some clones in this sample may be carry-over from other donors' samples.

This chain links TRBV19 with TRBJ2-2; D may correspond to TRBD1 or TRBD2 (5 bases each). Germline CDR1 is LNHDA and CDR2 is SQIVND (reference sequence). V gave up 5 bases and J gave up 2 bases, with 9 bases separating them. The CDR3 runs 14 residues. The CDR3 here is CASSEGPNTGELFF. The CDR3 DNA reads TGTGCCAGTAGTGAGGGACCAAACACCGGGGAGCTGTTTTTT.

A few counts support this clone. This chain links TRBV4-1 with TRBJ2-7, with TRBD2 matching over 11 bases. The CDR3 length is 16 residues. V lost 1 base and J lost 4; bases outside the gene matches: 6. Germline assignment: CDR1 MGHRA and CDR2 YSYEKL. The CDR3 sequence: CASSQGLTSGSYEQYF. CDR3 DNA: TGCGCCAGCAGCCAAGGTCTAACTAGCGGGAGTTACGAGCAGTACTTC.

This rearrangement joins TRBV28 to TRBJ2-3, with 10 bases that match TRBD2. The CDR3 is 16 amino acids. Trimming removed 5 bases from V and 0 bases from J; junction bases left unmatched: 5. Germline V lookup: CDR1 MDHEN, CDR2 SYDVKM. CDR3 sequence reads: CASSRISGRSTDTQYF. CDR3 DNA: TGTGCCAGCAGTCGAATTAGCGGGAGGAGCACAGATACGCAGTATTTT.

The rearrangement links TRBV19 to TRBJ1-5; D is unclear. Trimming took off 5 bases at V and 0 bases at J, with 14 bases between the two ends. The germline V gene has CDR1 LNHDA and CDR2 SQIVND (reference sequence). The CDR3 sequence is 16 residues long. CDR3 sequence (DNA): TGTGCCAGTAGTTCCCGGCAGTCGAATAGCAATCAGCCCCAGCATTTT. Its translation is CASSSRQSNSNQPQHF.

The V and J genes are TRBV5-1 and TRBJ2-7; 12 nucleotides align to TRBD1. Germline CDR1 SGHRS, CDR2 YFSETQ. This CDR3 spans 15 amino acids. Losses at the gene ends were 1 base for V and 5 bases for J; bases not matched to a gene: 4. The CDR3 reads CASSLTGQGAHEQYF. CDR3 in DNA: TGCGCCAGCAGCTTGACGGGACAGGGGGCCCACGAGCAGTACTTC.

The chain employs TRBV29-1 and TRBJ2-7; 7 nucleotides agree with TRBD2. The CDR3 spans 13 residues. With V trimmed by 4 bases and J by 0 bases, 3 bases remained unmatched. Germline CDR1 and CDR2: SQVTM and ANQGSEA. CDR3 nucleotides: TGCAGCGTTGGCCCTAGCGGCTCCTACGAGCAGTACTTC. It translates to CSVGPSGSYEQYF.

This chain joins TRBV10-3 and TRBJ2-3; the D gene is possibly TRBD2 (5 bases). Germline loops: CDR1 ENHRY, CDR2 SYGVKD. The CDR3 runs to 14 residues. V lost 7 bases, J lost 1 base, and 12 bases lay in between. CDR3 in amino acids: CAIKQMRGTDTQYF. Written as DNA, the CDR3 is TGTGCCATCAAGCAGATGAGGGGCACAGATACGCAGTATTTT.

A word on this clone: The sample has other DNA sequences that encode this CDR3 too. This chain uses TRBV7-9 with TRBJ1-4; weak D call: TRBD1 (5 bases). In germline, CDR1 is SEHNR, CDR2 FQNEAQ (reference sequence). V was cut by 3 bases and J by 8 bases, with 13 bases left in between. The length of the CDR3 is 14 residues. CDR3 in DNA: TGTGCCAGCAGCTTGGGGCAGGGAGAGGAAAAACTGTTTTTT. This translates into CASSLGQGEEKLFF.

CDR3 region: CASSLRPMGELFF. CDR3 coding DNA: TGTGCCAGCAGCCTGCGACCGATGGGGGAGCTGTTTTTT. The rearrangement joins TRBV7-9 to TRBJ2-2; D unclear. Germline V gene data show CDR1 as SEHNR and CDR2 as FQNEAQ (reference sequence). V was shortened by 5 bases and J by 8 bases, with 12 bases between the two germline ends. The CDR3 runs to 13 residues.

The rearrangement links TRBV15 to TRBJ2-2, with D perhaps matching TRBD1 or TRBD2 (5 bases each). This CDR3 is built from 19 residues. V was pared by 0 bases and J by 3 bases, with 20 bases between. The germline CDR1 and CDR2 sequences are LNHNV and YYDKDF (reference sequence). CDR3 bases: TGTGCCACCAGCAGAGATTTGGGGAGACAGAGTCCCGACACCGGGGAGCTGTTTTTT. Residues: CATSRDLGRQSPDTGELFF.

J is TRBJ2-2 and V is TRBV30, with 7 bases identical to TRBD1. The CDR3 spans 15 residues. Germline CDR1 reads GTSNPN; CDR2 reads SVGIG (reference sequence). Germline trimming cut 3 bases from V and 1 base from J; bases unmatched to any gene: 5. This chain's CDR3 is CAWSYGQENTGELFF. CDR3 nucleotide sequence: TGTGCCTGGAGCTATGGACAGGAGAACACCGGGGAGCTGTTTTTT.

The chain combines TRBV20-1 with TRBJ2-7, with D possibly being TRBD2 (6 bases). The germline V gene has CDR1 DFQATT and CDR2 SNEGSKA (reference sequence). The CDR3 sequence is 11 residues long. Deletions cut 6 bases from V and 5 bases from J, with 11 bases between. Written as DNA, the CDR3 is TGCAGTGCCGCGGGGATCGACGAGCAGTACTTC. It encodes CSAAGIDEQYF.

V usage is TRBV6-5 and J usage is TRBJ1-2, with D perhaps TRBD1 (5 bases). The germline V gene encodes CDR1 MNHEY and CDR2 SVGAGI. Trimming cost V 8 bases and J 6 bases, with 22 bases left between them. The CDR3 has 15 residues. The CDR3 DNA is TGTGCCAGCGCTCTGGGACCACTTTTTCCAAATGGCTACACCTTC. It yields the protein CASALGPLFPNGYTF.

The chain carries TRBV27 and TRBJ2-1; 9 bases agree with TRBD2. CDR3 length: 12 amino acids. Unmatched junction bases numbered 7, after V lost 6 bases and J lost 13 bases. CDR1 and CDR2 (germline): MNHEY, SMNVEV (reference sequence). The CDR3 DNA follows: TGTGCCAGCAGCCTTAGCGGGAGAGCACAGTTCTTC. The encoded protein is CASSLSGRAQFF.

This chain connects TRBV9 to TRBJ2-7; no definite D call. With 4 bases removed from V and 0 bases from J, the gap between germline ends came to 17 bases. CDR3 length: 16 amino acids. The germline V gene encodes CDR1 SGDLS and CDR2 YYNGEE. Here the CDR3 reads CASSSSLGSYSYEQYF. In DNA form, the CDR3 reads TGTGCCAGCAGCAGTAGTTTGGGCAGCTACTCCTACGAGCAGTACTTC. Using reference TRBV9 and TRBJ2-7 for the parts outside the CDR3, the full variable domain is DSGVTQTPKHLITATGQRVTLRCSPRSGDLSVYWYQQSLDQGLQFLIQYYNGEERAKGNILERFSAQQFPDLHSELNLSSLELGDSALYFCASSSSLGSYSYEQYFGPGTRLTVT.

This clone has just one count. This is likely an artifact of a read error, given a far larger clone one base away. The identical CDR3 is also encoded by other nucleotide sequences in the sample. The chain has TRBV6-1 and TRBJ2-7; 11 nucleotides match TRBD2. This CDR3 has 15 residues. CDR1 and CDR2 from the germline V gene are MNHNS and SASEGT. V was pared by 8 bases and J by 1 base, with 7 bases of the junction left unmatched. The CDR3 is CASEGTSGSSYEQYF. CDR3 nucleotides: TGTGCCAGCGAGGGAACTAGCGGGAGTTCCTACGAGCAGTACTTC.

The chain has TRBV29-1 and TRBJ2-7; 7 nucleotides agree with TRBD2. The germline V gene has CDR1 SQVTM and CDR2 ANQGSEA. The CDR3 runs 12 residues. J lost 6 bases, V lost 7 bases, and 9 bases had no gene match. For the CDR3, the DNA is TGCAGCGCTGAGGGGAGGGCGTTCGAGCAGTACTTC. Translated, it gives CSAEGRAFEQYF.

For this clone: It differs at one base from a far larger clone, so likely a read error. V and J are TRBV7-9 and TRBJ2-2; D unresolved. This CDR3 spans 14 amino acids. The germline CDR1 and CDR2 sequences are SEHNR and FQNEAQ (reference sequence). V lost 2 bases to trimming and J lost 2 bases, with 6 bases between them. CDR3: CASSLMGNTGELFF. For the CDR3, the DNA is TGTGCCAGCAGCTTAATGGGAAACACCGGGGAGCTGTTTTTT.

V usage is TRBV28 and J usage is TRBJ2-1; 10 bases align to TRBD1. This CDR3 contains 16 residues. Germline V gene data show CDR1 as MDHEN and CDR2 as SYDVKM. After removal of 5 bases from V and 2 bases from J, the junction contained 6 bases not matched to a gene. The CDR3 DNA sequence: TGTGCCAGCAGTCTAGGGACAGGGGTCACCTACAATGAGCAGTTCTTC. It encodes CASSLGTGVTYNEQFF.

The J gene is TRBJ2-7, the V gene TRBV11-2; TRBD2 matches at 9 bases. The V gene's germline CDR1 is SGHAT and CDR2 FQNNGV. J gave up 5 bases and V 2 bases, and 10 bases lay outside the gene matches. The CDR3 totals 16 residues. CDR3 DNA sequence: TGTGCCAGCAGCTTACCTGGCGGGAGGGCCGTCAACGAGCAGTACTTC. Its translation is CASSLPGGRAVNEQYF.

This clone was observed at least ten times. The rearrangement joins TRBV27 to TRBJ2-1; tentative D call: TRBD2 (6 bases). CDR1 and CDR2 from the germline V gene are MNHEY and SMNVEV (reference sequence). The length of the CDR3 is 15 residues. V was trimmed by 7 bases and J by 7 bases, leaving 20 bases between them. CDR3 in amino acids: CASILSWRARNEQFF. The CDR3 DNA reads TGTGCCAGCATTCTTAGCTGGAGGGCCCGGAATGAGCAGTTCTTC.

The rearrangement links TRBV19 to TRBJ1-5, with D unclear. V lost 4 bases and J 2 bases, leaving 12 bases between the germline ends. From germline, CDR1 is LNHDA and CDR2 SQIVND (reference sequence). This CDR3 spans 15 amino acids. DNA for the CDR3: TGTGCCAGTAGTACCCTGGGCGGTCGCAATCAGCCCCAGCATTTT. Its protein product is CASSTLGGRNQPQHF.

The CDR3 protein is CASSPASVSTDTQYF. The CDR3 nucleotides read TGTGCCAGCTCACCAGCTAGCGTGAGCACAGATACGCAGTATTTT. This rearrangement joins TRBV18 to TRBJ2-3; a possible D gene is TRBD2 (6 bases). Trimming left V 2 bases short and J 0 bases short, with 9 bases between. The CDR3 runs 15 residues. Germline assignment: CDR1 KGHSH and CDR2 LQKENI.

The chain couples TRBV13 to TRBJ2-3; 11 nucleotides agree with TRBD2. The germline gives CDR1 PRHDT, CDR2 FYEKMQ (reference sequence). This CDR3 is built from 20 residues. J lost 4 bases, V lost 2 bases, and 17 bases had no gene match. CDR3 bases: TGTGCCAGCAGCTTAACGGCTCGGCTAGCGGGAGGACGGGGGGCAGATACGCAGTATTTT. Protein product: CASSLTARLAGGRGADTQYF.

This clone has just a few counts. CDR3 coding DNA: TGTGCCAGCAGCCGACAGGGTAATTCTGGGGCCAACGTCCTGACTTTC. Its translation: CASSRQGNSGANVLTF. The rearrangement links TRBV6-4 to TRBJ2-6; 7 bases are shared with TRBD1. There are 16 residues in the CDR3. J was trimmed by 1 base and V by 6 bases; bases with no gene match: 6. Germline V gene sequence: CDR1 MRHNA, CDR2 SNTAGT.

V gene TRBV7-3 combines with J gene TRBJ2-2; D not certain. Between the trimmed V and J ends, which lost 5 bases and 2 bases, there was a span of 9 bases. CDR1 and CDR2 from the germline V gene are SGHTA and FQGTGA. This CDR3 is 14 amino acids long. The CDR3 nucleotides are TGTGCCAGCAGCCTCGGTTTTAACACCGGGGAGCTGTTTTTT. Protein product: CASSLGFNTGELFF.

V and J are TRBV9 and TRBJ2-7, with a possible D match to TRBD1 (6 bases). Per the germline V gene, CDR1 is SGDLS and CDR2 is YYNGEE. Trimming removed 1 base from V and 3 bases from J, with 14 bases in between. The CDR3 contains 15 residues. The CDR3 loop is CASSVRAGVNYEQYF. The CDR3 DNA reads as TGTGCCAGCAGCGTAAGGGCAGGGGTTAACTACGAGCAGTACTTC.

The chain has TRBV6-1 and TRBJ2-1, with D uncertain. CDR1 is MNHNS and CDR2 is SASEGT in the germline V gene. Between the trimmed V and J ends, which lost 2 bases and 0 bases, there was a span of 8 bases. This CDR3 spans 15 amino acids. CDR3 bases: TGTGCCAGCAGTGAAAGACGCCTCTCCTACAATGAGCAGTTCTTC. It codes for CASSERRLSYNEQFF.